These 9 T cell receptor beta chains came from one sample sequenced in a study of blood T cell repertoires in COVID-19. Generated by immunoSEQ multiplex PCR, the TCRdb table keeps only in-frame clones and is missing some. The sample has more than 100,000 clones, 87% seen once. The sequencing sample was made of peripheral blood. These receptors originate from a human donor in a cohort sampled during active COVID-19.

CDR3 sequence (DNA): TGCGCCAGCAGCTCAAGCGGGAGAGTGAATGAGCAGTTCTTC. As protein: CASSSSGRVNEQFF. This chain connects TRBV5-1 to TRBJ2-1; 8 bases map to TRBD2. The trim removed 3 bases at V and 7 bases at J, leaving 6 bases unmatched. There are 14 residues in the CDR3. Germline V lookup: CDR1 SGHRS, CDR2 YFSETQ.

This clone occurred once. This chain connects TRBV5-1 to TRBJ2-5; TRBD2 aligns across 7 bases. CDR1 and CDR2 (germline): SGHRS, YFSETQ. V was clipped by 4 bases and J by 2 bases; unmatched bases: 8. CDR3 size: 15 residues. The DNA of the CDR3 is TGCGCCAGCAGCGGTGGTTCTAGCGGACAAGAGACCCAGTACTTC. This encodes CASSGGSSGQETQYF.

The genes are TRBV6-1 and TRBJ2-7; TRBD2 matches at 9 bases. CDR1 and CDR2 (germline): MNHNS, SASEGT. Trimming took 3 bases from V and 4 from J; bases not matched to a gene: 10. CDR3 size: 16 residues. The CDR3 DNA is TGTGCCAGCAGTGAGCGCGGGAGGGGGGCCACTTACGAGCAGTACTTC. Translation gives CASSERGRGATYEQYF.

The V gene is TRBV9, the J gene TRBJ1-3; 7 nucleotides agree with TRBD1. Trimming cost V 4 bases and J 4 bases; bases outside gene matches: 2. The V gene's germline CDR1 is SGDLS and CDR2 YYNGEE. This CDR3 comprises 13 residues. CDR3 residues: CASSPTGGNTIYF. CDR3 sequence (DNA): TGTGCCAGCAGCCCGACAGGGGGAAACACCATATATTTT.

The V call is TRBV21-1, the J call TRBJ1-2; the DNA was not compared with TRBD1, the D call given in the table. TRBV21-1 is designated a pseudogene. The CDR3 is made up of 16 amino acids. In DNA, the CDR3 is TGTGCCAGCAGCAAAGAGGACAGGGGGCTTAACTATGGCTACACCTTC. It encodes CASSKEDRGLNYGYTF.

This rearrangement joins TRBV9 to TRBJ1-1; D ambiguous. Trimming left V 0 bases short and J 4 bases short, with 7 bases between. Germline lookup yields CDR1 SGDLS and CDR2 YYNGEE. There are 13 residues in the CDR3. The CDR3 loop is CASSVDMATEAFF. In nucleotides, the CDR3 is TGTGCCAGCAGCGTAGATATGGCCACTGAAGCTTTCTTT. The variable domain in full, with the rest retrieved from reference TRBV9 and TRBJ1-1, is DSGVTQTPKHLITATGQRVTLRCSPRSGDLSVYWYQQSLDQGLQFLIQYYNGEERAKGNILERFSAQQFPDLHSELNLSSLELGDSALYFCASSVDMATEAFFGQGTRLTVV.

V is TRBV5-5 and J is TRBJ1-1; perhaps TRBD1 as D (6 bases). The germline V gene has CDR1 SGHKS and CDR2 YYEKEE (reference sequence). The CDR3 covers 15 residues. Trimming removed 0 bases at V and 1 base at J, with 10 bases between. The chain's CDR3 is CASSLVTGTNTEAFF. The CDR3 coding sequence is TGTGCCAGCAGCTTGGTCACAGGGACGAACACTGAAGCTTTCTTT.

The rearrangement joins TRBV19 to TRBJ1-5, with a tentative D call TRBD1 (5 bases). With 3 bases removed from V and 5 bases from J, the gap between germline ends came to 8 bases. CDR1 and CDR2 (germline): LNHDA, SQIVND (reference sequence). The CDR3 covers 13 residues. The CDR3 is CASSMGRDQPQHF. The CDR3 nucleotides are TGTGCCAGTAGTATGGGCAGGGATCAGCCCCAGCATTTT.

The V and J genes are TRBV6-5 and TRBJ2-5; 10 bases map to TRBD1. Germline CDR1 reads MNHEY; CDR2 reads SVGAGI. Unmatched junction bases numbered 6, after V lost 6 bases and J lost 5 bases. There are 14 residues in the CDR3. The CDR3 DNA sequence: TGTGCCAGCAGCGACAGGGGGCACGGTGAGACCCAGTACTTC. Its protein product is CASSDRGHGETQYF.